This T cell receptor beta chain came from a study of blood T cell repertoires in COVID-19. Whole-study context: From T cells, B-cell-depleted T cells, or PBMCs came the material, which was cDNA or gDNA.

Per the original data handling: Estimation of nucleated cell counts was performed using reference gene primer amplification. This table comes from immunoSEQ multiplex PCR, and its TCRdb copy is limited to in-frame clones, with some not included. V and J calls and clone size come straight from that table; D and trimming were deduced from the DNA. The table has some 130,000 clones, approximately 88% seen once. The CDR3 runs 15 residues. Trimming removed 0 bases at V and 1 base at J, with 10 bases between. Germline V lookup: CDR1 SGDLS, CDR2 YYNGEE. The sample taken for sequencing was peripheral blood. This chain links TRBV9 with TRBJ1-1; weak D call: TRBD1 (5 bases). The receptor's source is a man over 45 with acute or convalescent COVID-19. CDR3 nucleotides: TGTGCCAGCAGCGTAGTTGGGCAGGGGAACACTGAAGCTTTCTTT. This gives the protein CASSVVGQGNTEAFF.